This T cell receptor (beta chain) comes out of a study of blood T cell repertoires in COVID-19. Study context: Sites in the United States, Italy and Spain provided acute and convalescent COVID-19 samples.

CDR3 length: 13 residues. Trimming left V 2 bases short and J 5 bases short, with 9 bases between. CDR1 is MNHNY and CDR2 is SVGAGI in the germline V gene (reference sequence). The protocol was immunoSEQ multiplex PCR, while the TCRdb copy is restricted to in-frame clones and leaves out a portion. The repertoire has 250,000 to 300,000 clones, about 88% of them found once; the top ten carry 3.6%. The receptor comes from a man between 18 and 29 years old with active or convalescent COVID-19. Material for sequencing was peripheral blood. The rearrangement joins TRBV6-6 to TRBJ1-1; D uncertain. CDR3 in DNA: TGTGCCAGCAGTTACGGTGGGGAGACTGAAGCTTTCTTT. Amino acids: CASSYGGETEAFF.